Presented here are 8 T cell receptor beta chains from one specimen sequenced in a study of blood T cell repertoires in COVID-19. Assay: immunoSEQ multiplex PCR; the TCRdb copy retains only in-frame clones and omits some. The repertoire has 200,000 to 250,000 clones, around 84% of them found once; the top ten carry approximately 18%. Input material: PBMCs or T cells enriched from blood (not recorded which). These receptors were obtained from a middle-aged man who had recovered from COVID-19.

The V and J genes are TRBV7-9 and TRBJ2-7; TRBD2 is a possible D gene (6 bases). Trimming shortened V by 5 bases and J by 4 bases, and 12 bases separated the two germline ends. The CDR3 covers 13 residues. Germline V CDR1 and CDR2: SEHNR, FQNEAQ (reference sequence). CDR3 DNA: TGTGCCAGCAGCCCGGGGACTTTATACGAGCAGTACTTC. Amino acid sequence: CASSPGTLYEQYF. Drawing the rest from reference TRBV7-9 and TRBJ2-7, the complete variable domain is DTGVSQNPRHKITKRGQNVTFRCDPISEHNRLYWYRQTLGQGPEFLTYFQNEAQLEKSRLLSDRFSAERPKGSFSTLEIQRTEQGDSAMYLCASSPGTLYEQYFGPGTRLTVT.

V gene TRBV15 combines with J gene TRBJ2-1, with D possibly being TRBD2 (6 bases). Germline V gene lookup returns CDR1 LNHNV and CDR2 YYDKDF (reference sequence). With 4 bases removed from V and 0 bases from J, the gap between germline ends came to 19 bases. This CDR3 region has 18 residues. The CDR3 sequence is CATSKTLEGLSSYNEQFF. The CDR3 DNA reads as TGTGCCACCAGCAAAACCCTGGAGGGGCTAAGCTCCTACAATGAGCAGTTCTTC.

The V gene is TRBV21-1, the J gene TRBJ2-3; the table's TRBD2 call for D was not verified on the DNA. TRBV21-1 is described as a pseudogene. The CDR3 extends over 14 amino acids. The CDR3 reads CASSNPPETDTQYF. The CDR3 region has the DNA TGTGCCAGCAGCAACCCCCCTGAGACAGATACGCAGTATTTT.

The rearrangement uses TRBV6-4 and TRBJ2-3; the match to TRBD1 covers 7 bases. CDR1 is MRHNA and CDR2 is SNTAGT in the germline V gene. This CDR3 has 15 amino acids. The ends lost 0 bases at V and 6 bases at J; junction bases unmatched: 6. CDR3 amino acids: CASSDSGGAADTQYF. The DNA of the CDR3 is TGTGCCAGCAGTGACTCAGGGGGCGCGGCCGATACGCAGTATTTT.

V is TRBV28 and J is TRBJ1-6; TRBD1 is a possible D gene (5 bases). Germline V gives CDR1 MDHEN, CDR2 SYDVKM. The CDR3 covers 14 residues. Trimming removed 6 bases at V and 9 bases at J, with 15 bases between. CDR3 bases: TGTGCCAGCAGCCACGGGGGGGAAGGTTCACCCCTCCACTTT. Its protein product is CASSHGGEGSPLHF. The full variable domain, completed using reference TRBV28 and TRBJ1-6, is DVKVTQSSRYLVKRTGEKVFLECVQDMDHENMFWYRQDPGLGLRLIYFSYDVKMKEKGDIPEGYSVSREKKERFSLILESASTNQTSMYLCASSHGGEGSPLHFGNGTRLTVT.

This chain joins TRBV4-1 and TRBJ2-1; TRBD2 aligns across 10 bases. J was trimmed by 10 bases and V by 3 bases; bases with no gene match: 9. The CDR3 runs 15 residues. Germline V lookup: CDR1 MGHRA, CDR2 YSYEKL. CDR3 DNA sequence: TGCGCCAGCAGCCATCCCGGGACTAGCGCCACCGAGCAGTTCTTC. Protein: CASSHPGTSATEQFF.

V usage is TRBV5-1 and J usage is TRBJ1-5; 9 nucleotides agree with TRBD1. This CDR3 region has 16 residues. Unmatched junction bases numbered 6, after V lost 4 bases and J lost 1 base. The V gene's germline CDR1 is SGHRS and CDR2 YFSETQ. This CDR3 is CASSGGQGGSNQPQHF. DNA of the CDR3: TGCGCCAGCAGCGGGGGACAGGGAGGGAGCAATCAGCCCCAGCATTTT. Looking up the rest from reference TRBV5-1 and TRBJ1-5 gives the full variable domain: KAGVTQTPRYLIKTRGQQVTLSCSPISGHRSVSWYQQTPGQGLQFLFEYFSETQRNKGNFPGRFSGRQFSNSRSEMNVSTLELGDSALYLCASSGGQGGSNQPQHFGDGTRLSIL.

In its sample, this clone was seen a few times. V and J are TRBV6-5 and TRBJ2-5, with 8 bases fitting TRBD2. The V gene end was trimmed by 1 base and the J gene end by 2 bases; junction bases not matched to a gene: 3. The CDR3 consists of 15 residues. CDR1 MNHEY and CDR2 SVGAGI come from the germline V gene. The CDR3 reads CASSYWGGRQETQYF. CDR3 in DNA: TGTGCCAGCAGTTACTGGGGCGGGAGGCAAGAGACCCAGTACTTC.